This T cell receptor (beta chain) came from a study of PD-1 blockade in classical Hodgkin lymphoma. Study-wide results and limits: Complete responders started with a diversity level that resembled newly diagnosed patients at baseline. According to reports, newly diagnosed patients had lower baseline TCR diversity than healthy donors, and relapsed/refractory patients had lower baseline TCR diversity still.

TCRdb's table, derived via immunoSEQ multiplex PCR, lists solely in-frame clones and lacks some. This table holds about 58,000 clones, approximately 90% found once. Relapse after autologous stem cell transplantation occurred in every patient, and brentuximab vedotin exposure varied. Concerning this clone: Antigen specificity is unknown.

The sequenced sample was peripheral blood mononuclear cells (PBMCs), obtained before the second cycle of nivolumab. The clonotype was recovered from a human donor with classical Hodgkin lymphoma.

CDR3 nucleotides: TGTGCCAGCAGCTTAGTACAGGGGAAGGGAGAGACCCAGTACTTC. This codes for CASSLVQGKGETQYF. The chain joins TRBV7-9 to TRBJ2-5, with TRBD1 matching 7 bases. The ends lost 1 base at V and 4 bases at J; junction bases unmatched: 6. The CDR3 is 15 residues long. Germline V gives CDR1 SEHNR, CDR2 FQNEAQ (reference sequence).